A single TCR beta chain is shown here with its context. The entry originates in a study of T cell responses to AZD1222 COVID-19 vaccine. Trimming removed 4 bases from V and 2 bases from J, with 17 bases in between. Germline loops: CDR1 MNHEY, CDR2 SVGAGI. The CDR3 spans 16 residues. Produced via immunoSEQ multiplex PCR; TCRdb's table is partial and in-frame only. The repertoire holds roughly 200,000 clones, with about 93% as singletons. The receptor was isolated from an adult in good health. The chain recombines TRBV6-5 with TRBJ2-5, with D unresolved. The material was peripheral blood, obtained on day 0 of MenACWY control vaccination. CDR3 in DNA: TGTGCCAGCAGTTCCAGACTTGAAGTTACGCAAGAGACCCAGTACTTC. It is translated as CASSSRLEVTQETQYF.